The 21 T cell receptor beta chains presented below share a single source sample, sequenced in a study of blood T cells in healthy people across ages. A second PCR, run for about 6 to 11 cycles, used a sample-barcoded 5' primer plus a J-beta primer mix. TCRdb fed the 5' RACE reads into MiXCR, producing one record per CDR3 protein. The sample yields 650,000 to 700,000 distinct CDR3 sequences, under 65% seen once. Sequences were obtained from blood. The receptors originated from an elderly woman in good health.

The rearrangement joins TRBV2 to TRBJ2-4; D gene unclear. V was trimmed by 4 bases and J by 0 bases, leaving 10 bases between them. CDR1 and CDR2 (germline): SNHLY, FYNNEI. This CDR3 is built from 15 residues. Here the CDR3 reads CASSAGTLAKNIQYF. CDR3 in DNA: TGTGCCAGCAGTGCTGGAACCCTAGCCAAAAACATTCAGTACTTC.

In this sample, this clonotype turned up a few times. V is TRBV20-1 and J is TRBJ1-1; 7 nucleotides agree with TRBD1. Germline CDR1 reads DFQATT; CDR2 reads SNEGSKA (reference sequence). J gave up 3 bases and V 3 bases, and 13 bases lay outside the gene matches. This CDR3 spans 16 amino acids. The DNA of the CDR3 is TGCAGTGCTAGGGGTGACAGGGCGGGTGGAGACACTGAAGCTTTCTTT. Protein sequence: CSARGDRAGGDTEAFF.

The chain combines TRBV20-1 with TRBJ2-7; the D gene could be TRBD1 or TRBD2 (5 bases each). In germline, CDR1 is DFQATT, CDR2 SNEGSKA (reference sequence). V was clipped by 7 bases and J by 2 bases, with 18 bases between them. CDR3 length: 14 residues. The CDR3, as DNA: TGCAGTGTTGCCGGGGACGCGGCCGCCTACGAGCAGTACTTC. Its translation is CSVAGDAAAYEQYF.

Only a few counts were recorded for this clonotype. V is TRBV6-6 and J is TRBJ2-1, with D possibly matching TRBD2 (5 bases). The germline CDR1 and CDR2 sequences are MNHNY and SVGAGI (reference sequence). The CDR3 totals 12 residues. Trimming left V 8 bases short and J 8 bases short, with 13 bases between. CDR3 DNA: TGTGCCAGCGGGAGAGGGAGCTATGAGCAGTTCTTC. It codes for CASGRGSYEQFF.

Concerning this clonotype: A read error may be the cause here, since a much bigger clone is one base away. This rearrangement joins TRBV12-5 to TRBJ2-1; 8 nucleotides agree with TRBD1. This CDR3 is built from 15 residues. CDR1 LGHNT and CDR2 FRNRAP come from the germline V gene. The CDR3 DNA sequence: TGTGATAGTGGTTTGACAGGGGAGGTCTACAATGAGCAGTTCTTC. Translating gives CDSGLTGEVYNEQFF.

The chain employs TRBV3-1 and TRBJ2-6; no firm D call. The CDR3 is 15 amino acids. Trimming removed 2 bases from V and 4 bases from J, with 9 bases in between. CDR1 is LGHDT, CDR2 YNNKEL, per germline (reference sequence). The CDR3 DNA follows: TGTGCCAGCAGCCAAAAGGGATCCGGGGCCAACGTCCTGACTTTC. This sequence encodes CASSQKGSGANVLTF.

This clonotype has just a few counts. The chain is built from TRBV20-1 and TRBJ1-5; maybe TRBD1 (5 bases). The germline CDR1 and CDR2 sequences are DFQATT and SNEGSKA (reference sequence). CDR3 length: 13 residues. Trimming removed 3 bases at V and 5 bases at J, with 11 bases between. The DNA of the CDR3 is TGCAGTGCTAGGGGGGACGGAGATCAGCCCCAGCATTTT. This encodes CSARGDGDQPQHF.

Only a few counts were recorded for this clonotype. The V gene is TRBV5-1, the J gene TRBJ2-3, with D perhaps TRBD2 (5 bases). The CDR3 consists of 14 residues. The V end was cut by 3 bases, the J end by 4 bases, with 12 bases between. Germline V gene lookup returns CDR1 SGHRS and CDR2 YFSETQ. The CDR3 nucleotides read TGCGCCAGCAGCTCGACGACTAACCCAGATACGCAGTATTTT. This translates into CASSSTTNPDTQYF.

With regard to this clonotype: A much larger clone lies a single base off, so this may be a read error. This rearrangement joins TRBV6-1 to TRBJ1-2; 8 nucleotides line up with TRBD1. This CDR3 contains 14 residues. Per the germline V gene, CDR1 is MNHNS and CDR2 is SASEGT. With 4 bases clipped from V and 4 bases from J, the junction kept 5 bases outside the gene matches. The CDR3 coding sequence is TGTGCCAGCAGTGGAGCAGGACAGGGCTATGGCTACACCTTC. This codes for CASSGAGQGYGYTF.

This clonotype was counted ten times or more. V and J are TRBV12-3 or TRBV12-4 and TRBJ1-5, with D tentatively TRBD1 (6 bases). The V end lost 4 bases, the J end lost 1 base, and 17 bases lay between the germline ends. The CDR3 is 17 residues long. The CDR3 region is CASSSPGYTGSNQPQHF. CDR3 sequence (DNA): TGTGCCAGCAGTTCCCCCGGTTATACAGGGAGCAATCAGCCCCAGCATTTT.

This chain connects TRBV7-2 to TRBJ2-1, with unresolved D. Trimming took 8 bases from V and 4 from J, leaving 12 bases between them. The length of the CDR3 is 13 residues. The germline V gene has CDR1 SGHTA and CDR2 FQGNSA. CDR3 in amino acids: CASGARPYNEQFF. CDR3 in DNA: TGTGCCAGCGGAGCCAGACCTTACAATGAGCAGTTCTTC.

Details on this clonotype: A much larger clone lies a single base off, so this may be a read error. The V and J genes are TRBV5-1 and TRBJ2-1, with D perhaps matching TRBD2 (6 bases). The V end was cut by 0 bases, the J end by 10 bases, with 17 bases between. The CDR3 is 15 amino acids. Germline loops: CDR1 SGHRS, CDR2 YFSETQ. This chain's CDR3 is CASSLAGGDGEEQFF. In DNA, the CDR3 is TGCGCCAGCAGCTTGGCAGGAGGGGATGGCGAGGAGCAGTTCTTC.

This clonotype was detected a few times. The chain has TRBV12-3 or TRBV12-4 and TRBJ1-5, with 8 positions matching TRBD1. Trimming took 3 bases from V and 4 from J; bases not matched to a gene: 8. The CDR3 has 16 amino acids. Written as DNA, the CDR3 is TGTGCCAGCAGTTTTTCGGGACAGGCTCGGAATCAGCCCCAGCATTTT. It is translated as CASSFSGQARNQPQHF.

This clonotype was detected only once. As DNA, the CDR3 is TGTGCCAGCAGCCAAGGCCCCAGGACAGACTCCTACGAGCAGTACTTC. This translates into CASSQGPRTDSYEQYF. The chain combines TRBV4-2 with TRBJ2-7, with TRBD1 as a possible D gene (6 bases). CDR3 length equals 16 residues. Germline CDR1 and CDR2: LGHNA and YNFKEQ. The V end lost 1 base, the J end lost 0 bases, and 13 bases lay between the germline ends.

This chain links TRBV9 with TRBJ2-1; 11 nucleotides match TRBD2. The V segment lost 4 bases and the J segment 4 bases; nucleotides outside the gene matches: 10. The germline V gene has CDR1 SGDLS and CDR2 YYNGEE. The CDR3 is 17 residues long. The CDR3 coding sequence is TGTGCCAGCAGCCCGCGACTAGCGGGAACTGAATACAATGAGCAGTTCTTC. Amino acid sequence: CASSPRLAGTEYNEQFF.

Details on this clonotype: The junction differs from germline at one of its ends, possibly a read error. The CDR3 loop reads CASRLGQSPSGANVLTF. Here the CDR3 DNA reads TGCGCCAGCAGGTTGGGACAGTCCCCCTCTGGGGCCAACGTCCTGACTTTC. This sequence joins TRBV5-1 and TRBJ2-6, with 7 bases identical to TRBD1. The CDR3 extends over 17 amino acids. CDR1 is SGHRS and CDR2 is YFSETQ in the germline V gene.

The rearrangement links TRBV12-3 or TRBV12-4 to TRBJ1-5; D uncertain. The CDR3 is 13 amino acids. Trimming removed 2 bases at V and 3 bases at J, with 5 bases between. The CDR3 DNA follows: TGTGCCAGCAGTTTACTGCTCAATCAGCCCCAGCATTTT. It specifies CASSLLLNQPQHF.

This chain uses TRBV28 with TRBJ2-5, with D hard to call. The V and J ends lost 5 bases and 5 bases respectively, with 12 bases between them. Per germline, CDR1 MDHEN and CDR2 SYDVKM. This CDR3 is built from 13 residues. CDR3 in amino acids: CASSVLGRETQYF. CDR3 coding DNA: TGTGCCAGCAGTGTCTTGGGCCGGGAGACCCAGTACTTC.

On this clonotype: A read error is possible here, since a much larger clone lies one base away. The genes are TRBV3-1 and TRBJ2-4; unclear D gene. V lost 1 base and J lost 12, with 7 bases in between. The CDR3 is made up of 11 amino acids. Per germline, CDR1 LGHDT and CDR2 YNNKEL (reference sequence). CDR3 protein: CASSQGLTQYF. For the CDR3, the DNA is TGTGCCAGCAGCCAAGGGCTCACTCAGTACTTC.

V usage is TRBV29-1 and J usage is TRBJ2-7; 7 bases fit TRBD2. V shed 7 bases, J shed 5 bases, and the junction held 5 bases outside the gene matches. This CDR3 is built from 11 residues. Germline CDR1 reads SQVTM; CDR2 reads ANQGSEA. The CDR3 loop reads CSAGGRDEQYF. As DNA, the CDR3 is TGCAGCGCGGGGGGACGTGACGAGCAGTACTTC.

This clonotype turned up a few times. DNA of the CDR3: TGTGCCAGCAGCTTAGACGGGGGGCTTAGTGAGCAGTTCTTC. It translates to CASSLDGGLSEQFF. The V and J genes are TRBV11-3 and TRBJ2-1; D might be TRBD2 (7 bases). Germline values: CDR1 SGHNT, CDR2 YENEEA. Trimming took 0 bases from V and 9 from J, leaving 12 bases between them. The CDR3 contains 14 residues. The full variable domain, completed using reference TRBV11-3 and TRBJ2-1, is EAGVVQSPRYKIIEKKQPVAFWCNPISGHNTLYWYLQNLGQGPELLIRYENEEAVDDSQLPKDRFSAERLKGVDSTLKIQPAELGDSAVYLCASSLDGGLSEQFFGPGTRLTVL.